These T cell receptor beta chains were read from a single sample in a study of T-cell reconstitution after alpha-beta-depleted transplantation in children. TCRdb analysed the PCR reads with MiXCR anew, one entry per CDR3 protein. Here the sample spans more than 550,000 distinct CDR3 sequences, over 9.5% being singletons. The starting material was PBMCs from the stem cell graft donor, obtained from the stem cell graft. The receptors derive from a human donor who donated a stem cell graft to a child with acute myeloid leukemia. Each CDR3 is given with its conserved first and last residue. The D gene is left open where the match is weak. Not all rows give a size; the values are once, few, many and, for expanded clones, a class.

-,TRBV4-3,-,TRBJ2-2,CASSQGGVVGELFF,TGCGCCAGCAGCCAAGGGGGGGTGGTCGGGGAGCTGTTTTTT
many,TRBV9,TRBD2,TRBJ2-1,CASSTRLAGGFDEQFF,TGTGCCAGCAGCACCCGACTAGCGGGAGGGTTCGATGAGCAGTTCTTC
many,TRBV4-2,TRBD2,TRBJ2-5,CASSQVFGLAGEETQYF,TGTGCCAGCAGCCAGGTCTTTGGACTAGCGGGAGAGGAGACCCAGTACTTC
-,TRBV6-5,TRBD1,TRBJ1-2,CASRVPGQGGYGYTF,TGTGCCAGCAGGGTCCCGGGACAGGGGGGCTATGGCTACACCTTC
many,TRBV7-2,-,TRBJ2-7,CASSLLPGLLDEQYF,TGTGCCAGCAGCCTACTCCCGGGACTCTTGGACGAGCAGTACTTC
few,TRBV20-1,-,TRBJ2-6,CSARGRTGLSSSGANVLTF,TGCAGTGCTAGAGGTCGAACAGGACTGTCCAGCTCTGGGGCCAACGTCCTGACTTTC
-,TRBV5-1,TRBD2,TRBJ2-7,CASRSGTSSTYEQYF,TGCGCCAGCAGATCCGGGACTAGCTCAACCTACGAGCAGTACTTC
many,TRBV20-1,-,TRBJ2-3,CSAPAEGNTDTQYF,TGCAGTGCTCCGGCCGAGGGTAACACAGATACGCAGTATTTT
-,TRBV4-1,TRBD1,TRBJ1-1,CASSQDQGQGMNTEAFF,TGCGCCAGCAGCCAAGATCAGGGACAGGGCATGAACACTGAAGCTTTCTTT
-,TRBV7-9,-,TRBJ1-4,CASSLMDSNEKLFF,TGTGCCAGCAGCTTAATGGACTCAAATGAAAAACTGTTTTTT
-,TRBV29-1,TRBD1,TRBJ2-3,CSVRTGLSYF,TGCAGCGTTCGGACAGGGCTATCGTATTTT
few,TRBV11-1,-,TRBJ2-7,CASSARWDSYEQYF,TGTGCCAGCAGCGCCAGGTGGGATTCCTACGAGCAGTACTTC
-,TRBV29-1,-,TRBJ2-7,CSVTYLTYEQYF,TGCAGCGTTACGTATTTGACCTACGAGCAGTACTTC
many,TRBV6-1,-,TRBJ2-1,CASTKDRVSYNEQFF,TGTGCCAGTACTAAAGATAGGGTATCCTACAATGAGCAGTTCTTC
many,TRBV9,-,TRBJ2-1,CASSVGVEQFF,TGTGCCAGCAGCGTAGGGGTTGAGCAGTTCTTC
few,TRBV12-3/TRBV12-4,TRBD1,TRBJ1-1,CASTLGQVNTEVFF,TGTGCCAGCACCCTGGGACAGGTAAACACTGAAGTTTTCTTT
-,TRBV6-2/TRBV6-3,TRBD1,TRBJ2-7,CASSNRGLEQYF,TGTGCCAGCAGCAACAGGGGGCTCGAGCAGTACTTC
many,TRBV5-1,-,TRBJ1-5,CASSLVPDDNQPQHF,TGCGCCAGCAGCTTGGTGCCGGACGATAATCAGCCCCAGCATTTT
many,TRBV6-1,-,TRBJ1-6,CASSDHPNNSPLHF,TGTGCCAGCAGTGACCACCCGAATAATTCACCCCTCCACTTT
-,TRBV6-2/TRBV6-3,-,TRBJ2-7,CASSFVTGLSYEQYF,TGTGCCAGCAGTTTCGTCACAGGGTTGTCCTACGAGCAGTACTTC
few,TRBV6-1,TRBD1,TRBJ2-7,CASTFMGQGAYEQYF,TGTGCCAGCACCTTCATGGGGCAGGGGGCTTACGAGCAGTACTTC
-,TRBV7-2,TRBD2,TRBJ2-3,CASSFRLAGGGTDTQYF,TGTGCCAGCAGCTTCCGACTAGCGGGAGGAGGGACAGATACGCAGTATTTT
many,TRBV6-6,-,TRBJ2-7,CASSYGNSYEQYF,TGTGCCAGCAGTTATGGAAACTCCTACGAGCAGTACTTC
few,TRBV28,TRBD1,TRBJ1-5,CASSSRTGDLNQPQHF,TGTGCCAGCAGTTCCCGGACAGGGGACTTGAATCAGCCCCAGCATTTT
few,TRBV2,TRBD1,TRBJ1-1,CASSEHGTGATEAFF,TGTGCCAGCAGTGAACATGGGACAGGGGCCACTGAAGCTTTCTTT
few,TRBV5-1,-,TRBJ2-2,CASSLIAENTGELFF,TGCGCCAGCAGCTTAATAGCGGAGAACACCGGGGAGCTGTTTTTT
-,TRBV24-1,-,TRBJ2-2,CATSDLGTRNTGELFF,TGTGCCACCAGTGATTTGGGGACAAGGAACACCGGGGAGCTGTTTTTT
few,TRBV4-3,-,TRBJ2-2,CASSRRGGSTGGELFF,TGCGCCAGCAGTCGCAGGGGCGGGAGTACTGGCGGGGAGCTGTTTTTT
few,TRBV30,-,TRBJ2-5,CAWSEGEETQYF,TGTGCCTGGAGTGAAGGGGAAGAGACCCAGTACTTC
many,TRBV29-1,-,TRBJ2-3,CSVEEVAAQYF,TGCAGCGTTGAAGAAGTAGCTGCGCAGTATTTT
few,TRBV29-1,-,TRBJ2-3,CSVSRSGGTDTQYF,TGCAGCGTTTCGAGGTCGGGGGGCACAGATACGCAGTATTTT
-,TRBV7-9,-,TRBJ2-1,CASSFDTMGNEQFF,TGTGCCAGCAGCTTTGACACCATGGGCAATGAGCAGTTCTTC
-,TRBV20-1,TRBD2,TRBJ2-1,CSARESGLAGGISSYNEQFF,TGCAGTGCTAGGGAATCGGGACTAGCGGGAGGGATCAGCTCCTACAATGAGCAGTTCTTC
few,TRBV9,TRBD2,TRBJ2-1,CASSVTAGTENEQFF,TGTGCCAGCAGCGTAACAGCGGGGACGGAGAATGAGCAGTTCTTC
few,TRBV20-1,-,TRBJ2-2,CSARTSGRNTGELFF,TGCAGTGCTAGAACCAGCGGAAGGAACACCGGGGAGCTGTTTTTT
many,TRBV15,-,TRBJ2-5,CATRGGGTQYF,TGTGCCACCAGAGGAGGGGGAACCCAGTACTTC
-,TRBV6-5,-,TRBJ2-3,CASSYDPRVTDTQYF,TGTGCCAGCAGTTACGATCCACGCGTTACAGATACGCAGTATTTT
-,TRBV12-3/TRBV12-4,TRBD2,TRBJ2-7,CASSLGLADFSSYEQYF,TGTGCCAGCAGTTTGGGACTAGCGGATTTTAGCTCCTACGAGCAGTACTTC
few,TRBV15,-,TRBJ2-3,CATSPQGPDTQYF,TGTGCCACCAGCCCTCAGGGCCCAGATACGCAGTATTTT
few,TRBV5-1,TRBD1,TRBJ2-7,CASSPGTGFSSYEQYF,TGCGCCAGCAGCCCCGGGACAGGCTTTAGCTCCTACGAGCAGTACTTC
many,TRBV12-3/TRBV12-4,-,TRBJ1-4,CASTDLVGEKLFF,TGTGCCAGCACGGATCTAGTTGGGGAAAAACTGTTTTTT
few,TRBV11-2,TRBD2,TRBJ2-5,CASSLGAPSGIRETQYF,TGTGCCAGCAGCTTAGGAGCGCCCAGCGGGATCAGAGAGACCCAGTACTTC
once,TRBV10-3,TRBD2,TRBJ2-5,CAISEGSSGLQETQYF,TGTGCCATCAGTGAGGGAAGTAGCGGGTTACAAGAGACCCAGTACTTC
few,TRBV20-1,-,TRBJ2-7,CSALGASYEQYF,TGCAGTGCCCTCGGGGCCTCCTACGAGCAGTACTTC
-,TRBV11-2,-,TRBJ2-1,CASSSLARGFYNEQFF,TGTGCCAGCAGCTCCTTAGCGCGGGGATTCTACAATGAGCAGTTCTTC
many,TRBV7-2,-,TRBJ2-7,CASSQGGLEQYF,TGTGCCAGCAGTCAGGGGGGGCTCGAGCAGTACTTC